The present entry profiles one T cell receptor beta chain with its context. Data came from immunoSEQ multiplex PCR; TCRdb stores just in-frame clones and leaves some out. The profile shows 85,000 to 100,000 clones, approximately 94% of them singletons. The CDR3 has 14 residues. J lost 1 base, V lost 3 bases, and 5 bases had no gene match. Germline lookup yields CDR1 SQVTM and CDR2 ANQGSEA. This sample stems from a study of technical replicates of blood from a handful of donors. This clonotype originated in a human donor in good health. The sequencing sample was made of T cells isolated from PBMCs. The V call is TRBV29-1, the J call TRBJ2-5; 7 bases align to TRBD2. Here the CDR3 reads CSVEREWGQETQYF. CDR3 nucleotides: TGCAGCGTTGAGCGGGAGTGGGGCCAAGAGACCCAGTACTTC.